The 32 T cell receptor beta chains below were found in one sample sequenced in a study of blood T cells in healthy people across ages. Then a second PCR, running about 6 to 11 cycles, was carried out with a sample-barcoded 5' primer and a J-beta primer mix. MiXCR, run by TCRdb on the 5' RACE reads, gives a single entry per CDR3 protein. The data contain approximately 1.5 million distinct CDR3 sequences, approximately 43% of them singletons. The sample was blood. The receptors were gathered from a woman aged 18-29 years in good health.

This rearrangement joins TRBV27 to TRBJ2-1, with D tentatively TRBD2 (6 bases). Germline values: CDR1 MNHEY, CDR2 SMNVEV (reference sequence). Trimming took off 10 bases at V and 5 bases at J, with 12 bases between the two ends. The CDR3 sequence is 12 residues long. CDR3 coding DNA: TGTGCCACGACGCTAGCGAACAATGAGCAGTTCTTC. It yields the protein CATTLANNEQFF.

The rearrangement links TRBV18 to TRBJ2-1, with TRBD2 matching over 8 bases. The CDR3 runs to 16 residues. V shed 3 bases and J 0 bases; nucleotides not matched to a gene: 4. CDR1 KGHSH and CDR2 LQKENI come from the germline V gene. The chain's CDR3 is CASSPRLAHSYNEQFF. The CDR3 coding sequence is TGTGCCAGCTCACCGCGACTAGCGCACTCCTACAATGAGCAGTTCTTC.

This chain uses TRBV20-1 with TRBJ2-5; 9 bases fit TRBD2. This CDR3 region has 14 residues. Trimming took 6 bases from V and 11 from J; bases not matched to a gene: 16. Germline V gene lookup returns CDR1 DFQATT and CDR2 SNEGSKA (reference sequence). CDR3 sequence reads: CSAKAGGTYNEQYF. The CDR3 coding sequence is TGCAGTGCAAAAGCGGGAGGTACCTACAATGAGCAGTACTTC.

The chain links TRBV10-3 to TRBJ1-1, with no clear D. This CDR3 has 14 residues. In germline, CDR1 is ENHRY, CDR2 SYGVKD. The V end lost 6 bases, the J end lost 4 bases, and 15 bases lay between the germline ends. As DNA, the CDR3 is TGTGCCATCAGCTTATACGGGAATTCCACTGAAGCTTTCTTT. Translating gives CAISLYGNSTEAFF.

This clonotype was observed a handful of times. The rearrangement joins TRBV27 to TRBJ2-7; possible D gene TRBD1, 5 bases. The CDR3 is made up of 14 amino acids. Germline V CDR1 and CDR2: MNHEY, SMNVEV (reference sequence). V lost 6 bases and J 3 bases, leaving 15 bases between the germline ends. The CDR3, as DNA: TGTGCCAGCAGGGCAGGGTCCGCCGGCTACGAGCAGTACTTC. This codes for CASRAGSAGYEQYF.

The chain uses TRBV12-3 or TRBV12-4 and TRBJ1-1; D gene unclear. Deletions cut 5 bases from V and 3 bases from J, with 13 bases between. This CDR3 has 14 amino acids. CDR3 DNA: TGTGCCAGCAGTATACAAGGAGGGTACACTGAAGCTTTCTTT. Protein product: CASSIQGGYTEAFF.

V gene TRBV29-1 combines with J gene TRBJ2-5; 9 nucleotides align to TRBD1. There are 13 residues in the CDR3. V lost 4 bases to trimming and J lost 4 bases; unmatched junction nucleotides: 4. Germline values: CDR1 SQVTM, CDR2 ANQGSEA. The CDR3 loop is CSVVTGGVETQYF. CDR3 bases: TGCAGCGTTGTGACAGGGGGAGTAGAGACCCAGTACTTC.

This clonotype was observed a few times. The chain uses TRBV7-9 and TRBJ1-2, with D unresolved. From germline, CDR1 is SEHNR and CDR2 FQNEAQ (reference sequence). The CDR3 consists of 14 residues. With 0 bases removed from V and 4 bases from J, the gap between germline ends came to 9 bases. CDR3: CASSLAADLYGYTF. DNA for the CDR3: TGTGCCAGCAGCTTAGCTGCAGACCTCTATGGCTACACCTTC. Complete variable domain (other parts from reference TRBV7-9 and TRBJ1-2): DTGVSQNPRHKITKRGQNVTFRCDPISEHNRLYWYRQTLGQGPEFLTYFQNEAQLEKSRLLSDRFSAERPKGSFSTLEIQRTEQGDSAMYLCASSLAADLYGYTFGSGTRLTVV.

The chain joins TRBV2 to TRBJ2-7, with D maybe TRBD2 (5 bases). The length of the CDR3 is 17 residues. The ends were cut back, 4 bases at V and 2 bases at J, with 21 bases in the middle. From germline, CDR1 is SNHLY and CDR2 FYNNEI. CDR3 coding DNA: TGTGCCAGCAGTGCTTTAGGCCCCCTACTCGGGACCTACGAGCAGTACTTC. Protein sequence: CASSALGPLLGTYEQYF.

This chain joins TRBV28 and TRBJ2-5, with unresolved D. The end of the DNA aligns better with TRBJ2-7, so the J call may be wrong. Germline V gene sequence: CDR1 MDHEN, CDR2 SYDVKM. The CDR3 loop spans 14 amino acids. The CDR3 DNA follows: TGTGCCAGCATAGCAACAGCCGGGTTCTGCGAGCAGTACTTC. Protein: CASIATAGFCEQYF.

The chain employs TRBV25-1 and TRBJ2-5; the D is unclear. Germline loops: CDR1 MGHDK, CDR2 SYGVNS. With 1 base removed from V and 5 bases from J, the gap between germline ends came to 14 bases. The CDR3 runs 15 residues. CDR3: CASSESGPPGETQYF. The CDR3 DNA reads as TGTGCCAGCAGTGAATCCGGCCCTCCCGGGGAGACCCAGTACTTC.

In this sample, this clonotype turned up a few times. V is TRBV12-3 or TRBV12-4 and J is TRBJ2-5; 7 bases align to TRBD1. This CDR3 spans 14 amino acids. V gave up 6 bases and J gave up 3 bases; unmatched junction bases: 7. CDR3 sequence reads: CASSEGQPKETQYF. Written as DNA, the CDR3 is TGTGCCAGCAGCGAGGGACAGCCTAAAGAGACCCAGTACTTC.

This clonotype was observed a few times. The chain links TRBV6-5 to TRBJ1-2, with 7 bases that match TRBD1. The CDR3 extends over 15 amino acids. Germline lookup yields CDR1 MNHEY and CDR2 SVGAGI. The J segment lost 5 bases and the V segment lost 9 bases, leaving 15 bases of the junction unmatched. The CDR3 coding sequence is TGTGCCAGTAAAGACGGAGGGTCAGGGGGATATGGCTACACCTTC. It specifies CASKDGGSGGYGYTF.

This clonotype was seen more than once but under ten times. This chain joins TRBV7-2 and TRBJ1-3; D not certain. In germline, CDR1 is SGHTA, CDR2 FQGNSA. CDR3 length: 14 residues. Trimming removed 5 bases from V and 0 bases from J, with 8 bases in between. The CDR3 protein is CASSPQASGNTIYF. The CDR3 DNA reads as TGTGCCAGCAGCCCCCAGGCCTCTGGAAACACCATATATTTT.

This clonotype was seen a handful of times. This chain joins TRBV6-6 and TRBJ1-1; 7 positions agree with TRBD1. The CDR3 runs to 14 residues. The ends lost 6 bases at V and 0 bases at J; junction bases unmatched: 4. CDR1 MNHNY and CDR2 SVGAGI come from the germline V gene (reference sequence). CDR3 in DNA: TGTGCCAGCAGGCACGACAGGGTGAACACTGAAGCTTTCTTT. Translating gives CASRHDRVNTEAFF.

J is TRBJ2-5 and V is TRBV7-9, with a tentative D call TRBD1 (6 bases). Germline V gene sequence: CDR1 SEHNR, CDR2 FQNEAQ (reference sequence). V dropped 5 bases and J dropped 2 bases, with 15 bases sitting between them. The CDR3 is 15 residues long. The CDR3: CASSLTGFAQETQYF. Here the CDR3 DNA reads TGTGCCAGCAGCCTCACAGGGTTTGCTCAAGAGACCCAGTACTTC. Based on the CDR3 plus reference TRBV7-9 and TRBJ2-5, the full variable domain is DTGVSQNPRHKITKRGQNVTFRCDPISEHNRLYWYRQTLGQGPEFLTYFQNEAQLEKSRLLSDRFSAERPKGSFSTLEIQRTEQGDSAMYLCASSLTGFAQETQYFGPGTRLLVL.

The CDR3 protein is CASSFQGTQETQYF. Written as DNA, the CDR3 is TGCGCCAGCAGCTTTCAAGGGACCCAAGAGACCCAGTACTTC. V gene TRBV5-1 combines with J gene TRBJ2-5; D may match TRBD1 or TRBD2 (5 bases each). Between the trimmed V and J ends, which lost 2 bases and 1 base, there was a span of 9 bases. This CDR3 region has 14 residues. Germline CDR1 SGHRS, CDR2 YFSETQ. Looking up the rest from reference TRBV5-1 and TRBJ2-5 gives the full variable domain: KAGVTQTPRYLIKTRGQQVTLSCSPISGHRSVSWYQQTPGQGLQFLFEYFSETQRNKGNFPGRFSGRQFSNSRSEMNVSTLELGDSALYLCASSFQGTQETQYFGPGTRLLVL.

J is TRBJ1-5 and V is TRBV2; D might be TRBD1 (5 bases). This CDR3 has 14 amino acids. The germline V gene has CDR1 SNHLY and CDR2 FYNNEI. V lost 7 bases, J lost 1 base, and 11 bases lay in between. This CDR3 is CASNFRDSNQPQHF. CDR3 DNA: TGTGCCAGCAATTTCAGGGACAGCAATCAGCCCCAGCATTTT.

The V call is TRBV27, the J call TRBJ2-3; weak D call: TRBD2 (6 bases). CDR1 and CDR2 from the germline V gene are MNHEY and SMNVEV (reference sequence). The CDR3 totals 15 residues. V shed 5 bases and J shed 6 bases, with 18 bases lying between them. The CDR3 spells CASSHRGTPSDTQYF. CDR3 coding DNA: TGTGCCAGCAGTCACCGGGGGACCCCTTCGGATACGCAGTATTTT.

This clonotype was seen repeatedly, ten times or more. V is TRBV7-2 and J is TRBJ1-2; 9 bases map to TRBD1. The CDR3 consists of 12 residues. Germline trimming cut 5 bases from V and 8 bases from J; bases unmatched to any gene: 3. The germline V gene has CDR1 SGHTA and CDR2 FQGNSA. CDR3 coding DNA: TGTGCCAGCAGCCTAACAGGGGGCGGCTACACCTTC. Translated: CASSLTGGGYTF.

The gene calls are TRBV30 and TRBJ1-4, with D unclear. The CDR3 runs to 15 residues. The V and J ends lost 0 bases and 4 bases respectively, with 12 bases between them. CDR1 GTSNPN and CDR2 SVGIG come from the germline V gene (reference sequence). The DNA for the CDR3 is TGTGCCTGGAGTGTAAGCTGGGCGGGTAATGAAAAACTGTTTTTT. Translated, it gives CAWSVSWAGNEKLFF.

CDR3 bases: TGCAGTGCTCAAAAGGGGGATCGGGAGACCCAGTACTTC. This gives the protein CSAQKGDRETQYF. The rearrangement joins TRBV20-1 to TRBJ2-5, with D perhaps matching TRBD1 (6 bases). In germline, CDR1 is DFQATT, CDR2 SNEGSKA (reference sequence). The CDR3 length is 13 residues. The V end was cut by 5 bases, the J end by 5 bases, with 15 bases between.

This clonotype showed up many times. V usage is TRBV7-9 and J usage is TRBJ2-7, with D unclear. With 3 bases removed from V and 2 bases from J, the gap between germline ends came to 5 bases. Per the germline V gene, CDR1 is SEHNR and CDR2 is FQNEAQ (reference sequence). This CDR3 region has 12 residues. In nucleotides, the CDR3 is TGTGCCAGCAGCTTTGGAGCCTACGAGCAGTACTTC. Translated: CASSFGAYEQYF.

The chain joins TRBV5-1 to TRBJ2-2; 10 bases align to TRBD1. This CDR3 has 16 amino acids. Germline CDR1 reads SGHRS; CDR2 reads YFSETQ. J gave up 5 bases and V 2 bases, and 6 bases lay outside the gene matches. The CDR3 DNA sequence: TGCGCCAGCAGCTTAAAGACAGGGGGCGCGACCGGGGAGCTGTTTTTT. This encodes CASSLKTGGATGELFF. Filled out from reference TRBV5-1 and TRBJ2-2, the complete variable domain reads KAGVTQTPRYLIKTRGQQVTLSCSPISGHRSVSWYQQTPGQGLQFLFEYFSETQRNKGNFPGRFSGRQFSNSRSEMNVSTLELGDSALYLCASSLKTGGATGELFFGEGSRLTVL.

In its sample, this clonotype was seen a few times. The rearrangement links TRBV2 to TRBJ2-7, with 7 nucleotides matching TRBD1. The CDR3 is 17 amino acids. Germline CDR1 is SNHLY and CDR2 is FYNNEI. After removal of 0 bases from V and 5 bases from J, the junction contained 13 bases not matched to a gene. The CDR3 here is CASSEATGLPLTHEQYF. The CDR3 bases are TGTGCCAGCAGTGAAGCGACAGGGTTGCCCCTTACCCACGAGCAGTACTTC. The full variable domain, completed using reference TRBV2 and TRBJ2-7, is EPEVTQTPSHQVTQMGQEVILRCVPISNHLYFYWYRQILGQKVEFLVSFYNNEISEKSEIFDDQFSVERPDGSNFTLKIRSTKLEDSAMYFCASSEATGLPLTHEQYFGPGTRLTVT.

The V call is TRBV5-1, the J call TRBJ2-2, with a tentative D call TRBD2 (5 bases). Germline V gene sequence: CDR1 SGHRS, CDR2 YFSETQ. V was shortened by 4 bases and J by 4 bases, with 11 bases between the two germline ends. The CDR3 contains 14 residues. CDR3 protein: CASSIPGTTGELFF. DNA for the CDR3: TGCGCCAGCAGCATACCGGGAACCACCGGGGAGCTGTTTTTT.

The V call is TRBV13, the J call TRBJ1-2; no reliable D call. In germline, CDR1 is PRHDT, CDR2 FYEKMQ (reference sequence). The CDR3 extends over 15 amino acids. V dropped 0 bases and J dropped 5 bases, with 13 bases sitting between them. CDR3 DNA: TGTGCCAGCAGCTTAGGGGGCTTTAGCCTTTATGGCTACACCTTC. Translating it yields CASSLGGFSLYGYTF.

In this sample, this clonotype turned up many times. This chain's CDR3 is CASVADTQYF. CDR3 bases: TGTGCCAGCGTGGCGGATACGCAGTATTTT. This chain uses TRBV11-2 with TRBJ2-3; unclear D gene. V was shortened by 8 bases and J by 6 bases, with 6 bases between the two germline ends. The CDR3 is 10 amino acids. Per the germline V gene, CDR1 is SGHAT and CDR2 is FQNNGV.

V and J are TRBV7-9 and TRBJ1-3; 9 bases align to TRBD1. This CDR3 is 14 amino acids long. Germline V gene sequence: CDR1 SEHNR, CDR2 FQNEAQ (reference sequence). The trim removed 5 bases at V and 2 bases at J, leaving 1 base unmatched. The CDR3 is CASSRTGAGNTIYF. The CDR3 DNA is TGTGCCAGCAGCCGGACAGGGGCTGGAAACACCATATATTTT.

The CDR3 DNA is TGTGCCAGCCACAGGGGGAACTATGGCTACACCTTC. This gives the protein CASHRGNYGYTF. The chain carries TRBV7-2 and TRBJ1-2; 8 nucleotides align to TRBD1. This CDR3 is built from 12 residues. Germline CDR1 reads SGHTA; CDR2 reads FQGNSA. Trimming at V came to 8 bases and at J to 2 bases, leaving 1 base not matched to a gene.

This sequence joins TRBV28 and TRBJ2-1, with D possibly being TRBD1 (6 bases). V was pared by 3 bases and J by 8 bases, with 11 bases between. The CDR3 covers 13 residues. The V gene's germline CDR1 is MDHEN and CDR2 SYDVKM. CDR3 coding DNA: TGTGCCAGCAGTTTGGCAGGGGTAGATGAGCAGTTCTTC. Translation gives CASSLAGVDEQFF.

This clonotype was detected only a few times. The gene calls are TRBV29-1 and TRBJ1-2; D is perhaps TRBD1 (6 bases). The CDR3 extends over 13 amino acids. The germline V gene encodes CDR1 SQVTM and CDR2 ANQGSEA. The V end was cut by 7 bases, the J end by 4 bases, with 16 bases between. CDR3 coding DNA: TGCAGCGCGGGCGGACGGGACATCTATGGCTACACCTTC. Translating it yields CSAGGRDIYGYTF.